This T cell receptor (beta chain) emerged from a study of T cell responses to AZD1222 COVID-19 vaccine. TCRdb's copy holds only in-frame clones and misses some; the assay was immunoSEQ multiplex PCR. The table includes fewer than 110,000 clones, roughly 85% detected once. V gave up 0 bases and J gave up 1 base, with 9 bases separating them. This CDR3 is built from 15 residues. CDR1 is LNHNV and CDR2 is YYDKDF in the germline V gene (reference sequence). This receptor was identified in an adult who received the AZD1222 COVID-19 vaccine. The specimen comprised peripheral blood, sampled 28 days after the second AZD1222 dose. This chain links TRBV15 with TRBJ1-1, with no clear D. The CDR3 region has the DNA TGTGCCACCAGCAGAGATCAAGGAAGGAACACTGAAGCTTTCTTT. As protein: CATSRDQGRNTEAFF.